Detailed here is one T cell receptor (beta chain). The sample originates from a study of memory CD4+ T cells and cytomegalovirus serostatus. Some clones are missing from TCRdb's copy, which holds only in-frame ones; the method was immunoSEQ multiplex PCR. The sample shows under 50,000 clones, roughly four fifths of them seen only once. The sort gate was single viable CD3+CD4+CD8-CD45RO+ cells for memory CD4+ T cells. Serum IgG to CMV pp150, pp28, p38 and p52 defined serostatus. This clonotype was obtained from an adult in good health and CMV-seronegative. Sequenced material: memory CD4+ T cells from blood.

This CDR3 reads CASSQDGIGPNQPQHF. The DNA for the CDR3 is TGCGCCAGCAGCCAAGATGGAATCGGGCCCAATCAGCCCCAGCATTTT. This sequence joins TRBV4-1 and TRBJ1-5; the D is unclear. CDR1 and CDR2 (germline): MGHRA, YSYEKL. The V and J ends lost 0 bases and 3 bases respectively, with 12 bases between them. The CDR3 loop spans 16 amino acids.